The 4 T cell receptor beta chains below come from one sample, sequenced in a study of chemoradiotherapy in HPV16-positive cancers. Assay: immunoSEQ multiplex PCR; the TCRdb copy retains only in-frame clones and omits some. The repertoire holds 3,000 to 4,000 clones, with about 80% as singletons. The sample consisted of tumor tissue, taken from a patient who underwent chemoradiotherapy. These receptor sequences come from a human donor with HPV-associated anogenital cancer.

This chain uses TRBV30 with TRBJ2-1, with a possible D match to TRBD2 (7 bases). Trimming removed 5 bases at V and 2 bases at J, with 13 bases between. This CDR3 spans 14 amino acids. From germline, CDR1 is GTSNPN and CDR2 SVGIG (reference sequence). CDR3 in DNA: TGTGCCTGGGGAAGGGGGGGGCCCTACAATGAGCAGTTCTTC. Translated, it gives CAWGRGGPYNEQFF.

V usage is TRBV7-6 and J usage is TRBJ1-1; 8 bases align to TRBD1. The CDR3 length is 14 residues. The V gene end was trimmed by 6 bases and the J gene end by 5 bases; junction bases not matched to a gene: 8. The V gene's germline CDR1 is SGHVS and CDR2 FNYEAQ. CDR3 nucleotide sequence: TGTGCCAGCAGTGAAAGGACAGGGCGTACTGAAGCTTTCTTT. Translation gives CASSERTGRTEAFF.

This chain joins TRBV6-1 and TRBJ2-7; either TRBD1 or TRBD2 may supply D (5 bases each). This CDR3 has 13 residues. CDR1 is MNHNS and CDR2 is SASEGT in the germline V gene. The V and J ends lost 10 bases and 1 base respectively, with 14 bases between them. The DNA of the CDR3 is TGTGCCACCTCCGGGACGGCGTCCTACGAGCAGTACTTC. It encodes CATSGTASYEQYF.

This clone has a handful of counts. V and J are TRBV4-1 and TRBJ2-5; 7 positions agree with TRBD2. Germline V gene lookup returns CDR1 MGHRA and CDR2 YSYEKL. V trimming: 0 bases; J trimming: 4 bases; junction bases outside the gene matches: 11. The CDR3 contains 17 residues. For the CDR3, the DNA is TGCGCCAGCAGCCAAGATGGTCGGGGGAGGGTAGGAGAGACCCAGTACTTC. It translates to CASSQDGRGRVGETQYF.